This T cell receptor beta chain is drawn from a study of T-cell reconstitution after alpha-beta-depleted transplantation in children. Unique molecular identifiers were incorporated when the TCRbeta library was constructed. TCRdb ran MiXCR on the PCR reads and lists one entry per CDR3 protein. Of 610,000 or so distinct CDR3 sequences listed, about a quarter were seen once; the top ten hold under 45%. This clonotype was detected a few times. Antigen specificity is unknown. This CDR3 is built from 15 residues. Trimming took 4 bases from V and 6 from J; bases not matched to a gene: 9. Regarding the study as a whole: About two months after transplant, alpha-beta T cells reportedly came from several hundred expanded graft clones. Diversity and T-cell counts at one year after transplant derived mostly from new T cells.

Source: PBMCs, taken before TCRalphabeta/CD19-depleted stem cell transplant. The receptor was isolated from a boy under two years old with Wiskott-Aldrich syndrome, due to receive a stem cell transplant. V usage is TRBV12-3 or TRBV12-4 and J usage is TRBJ2-3; TRBD2 matches at 8 bases. The CDR3: CASSSPPGRGDTQYF. The CDR3 coding sequence is TGTGCCAGCAGTTCCCCCCCCGGGAGGGGGGATACGCAGTATTTT.